This entry lists 16 T cell receptor beta chains sequenced from one sample in a study of T cell responses to AZD1222 COVID-19 vaccine (dated by TCRdb to the early 2020s). The protocol used for the library was the immunoSEQ multiplex PCR assay. In its TCRdb copy, this immuneACCESS table keeps in-frame sequences only and misses some clones. Where compared with another copy, unresolved V genes explain less than half of these, and the others have no known cause. This sample holds about 70,000 clones; approximately 81% were observed only once. The top ten constitute roughly 20% of the sample. This specimen's time point label, per the study, means: baseline before first vaccination. The sample here was peripheral blood, taken on day 0 of AZD1222 vaccination. Receptors originate from an adult in good health.

The chain has TRBV15 and TRBJ1-3; no clear D. The ends were cut back, 2 bases at V and 0 bases at J, with 11 bases in the middle. The CDR3 covers 16 residues. In germline, CDR1 is LNHNV, CDR2 YYDKDF (reference sequence). The CDR3 is CATSRTSVPSGNTIYF. In DNA, the CDR3 is TGTGCCACCAGCAGAACTTCCGTTCCCTCTGGAAACACCATATATTTT.

The rearrangement joins TRBV5-1 to TRBJ2-7; TRBD2 aligns across 11 bases. The CDR3 has 15 residues. V shed 2 bases, J shed 0 bases, and the junction held 1 base outside the gene matches. Germline V gene sequence: CDR1 SGHRS, CDR2 YFSETQ. CDR3 residues: CASSLLAGDSYEQYF. The CDR3 DNA reads as TGCGCCAGCAGCTTACTAGCGGGGGACTCCTACGAGCAGTACTTC.

The V gene is TRBV6-6, the J gene TRBJ1-4; D gene uncertain. V lost 6 bases to trimming and J lost 5 bases, with 7 bases between them. Germline V gives CDR1 MNHNY, CDR2 SVGAGI (reference sequence). This CDR3 spans 12 amino acids. CDR3 sequence: CASSTWNEKLFF. In nucleotides, the CDR3 is TGTGCCAGCAGCACCTGGAATGAAAAACTGTTTTTT.

The CDR3 is CASSPYGPGAQPQHF. Here the CDR3 DNA reads TGTGCCAGCAGTCCCTACGGTCCGGGTGCCCAGCCCCAGCATTTT. The chain uses TRBV7-9 and TRBJ1-5; D unclear. The CDR3 runs to 15 residues. V gave up 6 bases and J gave up 7 bases, with 19 bases separating them. Germline V gene sequence: CDR1 SEHNR, CDR2 FQNEAQ (reference sequence).

This chain connects TRBV3-1 (or the pseudogene TRBV3-2) to TRBJ2-3; D gene uncertain. The V gene lost 0 bases and the J gene lost 2 bases, with 6 bases spanning the gap. The CDR3 has 14 amino acids. Germline-derived CDR1 and CDR2 are LGHDT and YNNKEL (reference sequence). Written as DNA, the CDR3 is TGTGCCAGCAGCCAAGATACCTACACAGATACGCAGTATTTT. Its translation: CASSQDTYTDTQYF.

V usage is TRBV5-3 and J usage is TRBJ2-7; 9 nucleotides match TRBD1. Being an ORF, TRBV5-3 has a function that is uncertain. Trimming at V came to 3 bases and at J to 2 bases, leaving 9 bases not matched to a gene. There are 16 residues in the CDR3. The CDR3 DNA reads as TGTGCCAGAAGCTACCCCCGGGACAGGGTTCCCTACGAGCAGTACTTC. Translating it yields CARSYPRDRVPYEQYF.

This clone was counted a few times. J is TRBJ2-6 and V is TRBV9; 8 nucleotides align to TRBD2. J lost 0 bases, V lost 4 bases, and 15 bases had no gene match. Germline V CDR1 and CDR2: SGDLS, YYNGEE. This CDR3 region has 20 residues. DNA of the CDR3: TGTGCCAGCAGCCCTCACCGTTCCCGGGGGGGAAGCTCTGGGGCCAACGTCCTGACTTTC. Translated: CASSPHRSRGGSSGANVLTF.

This chain connects TRBV20-1 to TRBJ2-3; 13 bases map to TRBD2. This CDR3 has 16 residues. With 3 bases clipped from V and 0 bases from J, the junction kept 3 bases outside the gene matches. In germline, CDR1 is DFQATT, CDR2 SNEGSKA (reference sequence). CDR3 protein: CSASRTSGGSTDTQYF. CDR3 bases: TGCAGTGCTAGTCGGACTAGCGGGGGAAGCACAGATACGCAGTATTTT.

The chain couples TRBV29-1 to TRBJ2-7; the match to TRBD1 covers 9 bases. With 6 bases clipped from V and 5 bases from J, the junction kept 8 bases outside the gene matches. Germline V gene lookup returns CDR1 SQVTM and CDR2 ANQGSEA. This CDR3 is 13 amino acids long. The CDR3 DNA is TGCAGCGTAGCTCCGGGACAGGGCGACGAGCAGTACTTC. Its protein is CSVAPGQGDEQYF.

This chain links TRBV10-3 with TRBJ1-2; D gene uncertain. The length of the CDR3 is 15 residues. The germline CDR1 and CDR2 sequences are ENHRY and SYGVKD. The germline V and J ends were trimmed by 3 bases and 2 bases, with 13 bases remaining between them. The CDR3 region has the DNA TGTGCCATCAGTGATGAAGGGTACGGGAACTATGGCTACACCTTC. It translates to CAISDEGYGNYGYTF.

This clone appeared a single time. V usage is TRBV5-1 and J usage is TRBJ1-6, with D perhaps matching TRBD1 (5 bases). Germline CDR1 SGHRS, CDR2 YFSETQ. The CDR3 runs to 15 residues. Trimming took off 4 bases at V and 11 bases at J, with 19 bases between the two ends. The CDR3 DNA reads as TGCGCCAGCAGCCTAGGTCGGGGCGTTGGTGCACCCCTCCACTTT. Translating it yields CASSLGRGVGAPLHF.

In this sample, this clone turned up a few times. Other DNA variants within this sample encode the same CDR3. The rearrangement uses TRBV19 and TRBJ1-1, with D unclear. In germline, CDR1 is LNHDA, CDR2 SQIVND (reference sequence). The CDR3 is 14 amino acids. Trimming shortened V by 3 bases and J by 1 base, and 9 bases separated the two germline ends. CDR3 amino acids: CASSIGSWNTEAFF. CDR3 coding DNA: TGTGCCAGTAGTATTGGGAGCTGGAACACTGAAGCTTTCTTT.

The rearrangement joins TRBV11-2 to TRBJ2-7, with 9 bases matching TRBD1. Trimming at V came to 0 bases and at J to 5 bases, leaving 14 bases not matched to a gene. In germline, CDR1 is SGHAT, CDR2 FQNNGV. The CDR3 covers 18 residues. CDR3: CASSLDVMRGQGNNEQYF. Here the CDR3 DNA reads TGTGCCAGCAGCTTAGATGTAATGAGGGGACAGGGTAACAACGAGCAGTACTTC.

This sequence joins TRBV6-6 and TRBJ1-2; 9 bases match TRBD1. V gave up 0 bases and J gave up 8 bases; unmatched junction bases: 7. CDR1 and CDR2 from the germline V gene are MNHNY and SVGAGI (reference sequence). The length of the CDR3 is 15 residues. CDR3 in DNA: TGTGCCAGCAGTTACTCCCAACAGGGGGCAGGAGGCTACACCTTC. This gives the protein CASSYSQQGAGGYTF.

The chain links TRBV6-5 to TRBJ1-1; a weak D match, TRBD1 (5 bases). V was shortened by 5 bases and J by 11 bases, with 18 bases between the two germline ends. The germline V gene encodes CDR1 MNHEY and CDR2 SVGAGI. The CDR3 sequence is 13 residues long. DNA of the CDR3: TGTGCCAGCAGTACCCCCGGGACCCCGGGCGCTTTCTTT. Protein sequence: CASSTPGTPGAFF.

The rearrangement joins TRBV14 to TRBJ2-5; TRBD2 aligns across 8 bases. Trimming removed 1 base from V and 3 bases from J; junction bases left unmatched: 10. Germline loops: CDR1 SGHDN, CDR2 FVKESK. The CDR3 loop spans 17 amino acids. DNA of the CDR3: TGTGCCAGCAGCCAAGCCAGGCGATCGGGGGGGAAAGAGACCCAGTACTTC. It is translated as CASSQARRSGGKETQYF. Using reference TRBV14 and TRBJ2-5 for the parts outside the CDR3, the full variable domain is EAGVTQFPSHSVIEKGQTVTLRCDPISGHDNLYWYRRVMGKEIKFLLHFVKESKQDESGMPNNRFLAERTGGTYSTLKVQPAELEDSGVYFCASSQARRSGGKETQYFGPGTRLLVL.